The entry below gives a single T cell receptor (beta chain) sequence along with its context. Recovered Cohort 3 donors showed two negative PCRs, clearance, or symptom resolution. This sample stems from a study of blood T cell repertoires in COVID-19. Study overall: Sites in the United States, Italy and Spain provided acute and convalescent COVID-19 samples.

Produced via immunoSEQ multiplex PCR; TCRdb's table is partial and in-frame only. This repertoire shows a few hundred thousand clones, over 75% found once; its top ten account for around a tenth. The clonotype was recovered from a man aged 40-49 years who had recovered from COVID-19. The sample comprised PBMCs or T cells enriched from blood (not recorded which).

The CDR3 DNA reads as TGCAGTGCTAAACGCGGCCGGGAGCAGTTCTTC. It translates to CSAKRGREQFF. The chain combines TRBV20-1 with TRBJ2-1; no clear D. The CDR3 contains 11 residues. V was clipped by 4 bases and J by 10 bases, with 11 bases between them. The V gene's germline CDR1 is DFQATT and CDR2 SNEGSKA (reference sequence).